The sequence of this T cell receptor (beta chain) was determined in a study of blood T cell repertoires in COVID-19. Germline V gives CDR1 SNHLY, CDR2 FYNNEI. The CDR3 extends over 13 amino acids. The germline V and J ends were trimmed by 3 bases and 7 bases, with 10 bases remaining between them. This table comes from immunoSEQ multiplex PCR, and its TCRdb copy is limited to in-frame clones, with some not included. The sample includes approximately 200,000 clones, approximately 78% of them seen just once. Sequencing was performed on peripheral blood. The clonotype was recovered from an elderly woman with COVID-19, enrolled during active disease. The chain couples TRBV2 to TRBJ1-5; D may be TRBD1 (5 bases). CDR3: CASSDRVRQPQHF. In DNA form, the CDR3 reads TGTGCCAGCAGTGACAGGGTTCGACAGCCCCAGCATTTT.